Listed below are T cell receptor beta chains from one sample, sequenced in a study of control samples from healthy donors and cancer patients. TCRdb's table, derived via immunoSEQ multiplex PCR, lists solely in-frame clones and lacks some. The sample lists 140,000 or so clones; 91% were seen once. The sequencing sample was made of blood. Receptors were obtained from a man under 40 in good health. Both conserved end residues are part of each CDR3. The D gene is left open where the match is weak. A row's size may be missing; if present it is once, few, many or a size class.

TRBV6-4	NA	TRBD1	TRBJ1-5	TGTGCCAGCAGTGACCCCGACAGGGGCAATCAGCCCCAGCATTTT	CASSDPDRGNQPQHF
TRBV2	NA	TRBD1	TRBJ1-6	TGTGCCAGCAGTGGAGCGGACAGGGGGTATAATTCACCCCTCCACTTT	CASSGADRGYNSPLHF
TRBV23-1	NA	TRBD1	TRBJ2-7	TGCGCCAGCAGTCGGGACAGGGCCTACGAGCAGTACTTC	CASSRDRAYEQYF
TRBV7-8	once	NA	TRBJ1-4	TGTGCCAGCAGTTTCGACCGGCGTGAAAAACTGTTTTTT	CASSFDRREKLFF
TRBV7-9	NA	NA	TRBJ1-2	TGTGCCAGCAGCCTAGATCAGGGTAACTATGGCTACACCTTC	CASSLDQGNYGYTF
TRBV29-1	NA	NA	TRBJ1-1	TGCAGCGTTGTGGGGGGGACTGAAGCTTTCTTT	CSVVGGTEAFF
TRBV5-5	NA	TRBD1	TRBJ2-1	TGTGCCAGCAGCTTGTGGTCAGGGGGCAATGAGCAGTTCTTC	CASSLWSGGNEQFF
TRBV20-1	NA	NA	TRBJ1-2	TGCAGTGCCTCCCGTAACTATGGCTACACCTTC	CSASRNYGYTF
TRBV6-2/TRBV6-3	NA	NA	TRBJ2-1	TGTGCCAGCAGTTATCCTAGACAGAGTCGGGAGCAGTTCTTC	CASSYPRQSREQFF
TRBV5-6	NA	NA	TRBJ2-7	TGTGCCAGCAGCTCTACTCGAAGCTCCTACGAGCAGTACTTC	CASSSTRSSYEQYF
TRBV5-4	few	NA	TRBJ1-5	TGTGCCAGCAGCTTCCAGGGACAGCCCCAGCATTTT	CASSFQGQPQHF
TRBV27	once	TRBD1	TRBJ1-6	TGTGCCAGCAGTTTTACAGGGGCCAATTCACCCCTCCACTTT	CASSFTGANSPLHF
TRBV5-1	NA	TRBD2	TRBJ2-3	TGCGCCAGCAGCTTGAGACCTAGCGGGGGCACAGATACGCAGTATTTT	CASSLRPSGGTDTQYF
TRBV5-1	NA	NA	TRBJ1-2	TGCGCCAGCAGCTCCGGGGACTATGGCTACACCTTC	CASSSGDYGYTF
TRBV18	once	TRBD2	TRBJ2-3	TGTGCCAGCTCAAGGGAAAGCGGGGGGGCCGCAAATACGCAGTATTTT	CASSRESGGAANTQYF
TRBV19	NA	TRBD1	TRBJ1-1	TGTGCCAGTAGTAGGTCCGGGACAGGGAACACTGAAGCTTTCTTT	CASSRSGTGNTEAFF
TRBV13	NA	NA	TRBJ2-1	TGTGCCAGCAGCTTTCGGGACCCCTACAATGAGCAGTTCTTC	CASSFRDPYNEQFF
TRBV24-1	NA	NA	TRBJ2-3	TGTGCCACCAGTGGGCGGGGGCCATACAATTACACAGATACGCAGTATTTT	CATSGRGPYNYTDTQYF
TRBV6-2/TRBV6-3	NA	NA	TRBJ2-3	TGTGCCAGCAGCCCAGGTCCAGGGTCTAGCACAGATACGCAGTATTTT	CASSPGPGSSTDTQYF
TRBV2	NA	NA	TRBJ1-1	TGTGCCAGCAGTGAAGTAGCGGCGGTGAACACTGAAGCTTTCTTT	CASSEVAAVNTEAFF
TRBV11-2	once	NA	TRBJ1-5	TGTGCCAGCAGCCTCGGACAGAGCAATCAGCCCCAGCATTTT	CASSLGQSNQPQHF
TRBV6-2/TRBV6-3	NA	NA	TRBJ2-1	TGTGCCAGCACCCCCAGAGGCTCCTACAATGAGCAGTTCTTC	CASTPRGSYNEQFF
TRBV28	NA	NA	TRBJ2-2	TGTGCCAGCAGCGCCCGAGGGGAGCTGTTTTTT	CASSARGELFF